These 29 T cell receptor beta chains originate from one sample sequenced in a study of CD8 T cells in ankylosing spondylitis (dated by TCRdb to the late 2010s). Libraries were built with 5' RACE. The data were produced on an Illumina HiSeq 2500. Using fastp at Q25 and MiXCR, TCRdb reprocessed the public reads and kept productive beta chains. Each entry merges the rows of one CDR3 protein and shows their most common DNA and genes. Present in this sample are about 240,000 distinct CDR3 sequences, around 7.8% of which were seen just once. In total, the top ten clones hold around 7% of the sample. The sample comprised blood, either unsorted or a sorted T cell fraction (not recorded which). The receptors here all came from a male donor with ankylosing spondylitis or in good health (not recorded which).

This clonotype was counted ten times or more. The chain uses TRBV6-2 or TRBV6-3 and TRBJ1-1; D might be TRBD1 (5 bases). V was trimmed by 6 bases and J by 8 bases, leaving 16 bases between them. This CDR3 comprises 13 residues. In germline, CDR1 is MNHEY, CDR2 SVGEGT. Written as DNA, the CDR3 is TGTGCCAGCAGCCATGCACAGTGGGGCGAAGCTTTCTTT. Protein sequence: CASSHAQWGEAFF.

Many counts were recorded for this clonotype. The rearrangement links TRBV4-3 to TRBJ2-7, with 8 bases fitting TRBD2. V lost 1 base, J lost 3 bases, and 5 bases stayed unmatched. The CDR3 contains 15 residues. CDR1 LGHNA and CDR2 YSLEER come from the germline V gene. CDR3 loop: CASSQGGSGNYEQYF. In nucleotides, the CDR3 is TGCGCCAGCAGCCAAGGGGGTAGCGGGAACTACGAGCAGTACTTC.

In its sample, this clonotype was seen many times. The V call is TRBV15, the J call TRBJ2-7; TRBD1 is a possible D gene (6 bases). Germline V gene lookup returns CDR1 LNHNV and CDR2 YYDKDF (reference sequence). This CDR3 is built from 13 residues. Deletions cut 4 bases from V and 3 bases from J, with 10 bases between. The CDR3 region has the DNA TGTGCCACCAGCAAGGACAGTATCTACGAGCAGTACTTC. Its translation: CATSKDSIYEQYF.

In this sample, this clonotype turned up many times. The V call is TRBV12-3 or TRBV12-4, the J call TRBJ2-2; tentatively, D is TRBD2 (6 bases). The length of the CDR3 is 14 residues. V was pared by 6 bases and J by 4 bases, with 12 bases between. As DNA, the CDR3 is TGTGCCAGCAGCCCCTTGGGGGGCACCGGGGAGCTGTTTTTT. Translated, it gives CASSPLGGTGELFF.

This clonotype was recorded at least ten times. The chain carries TRBV12-3 or TRBV12-4 and TRBJ1-1; 7 nucleotides match TRBD1. Trimming at V came to 4 bases and at J to 5 bases, leaving 4 bases not matched to a gene. This CDR3 has 13 residues. The CDR3 DNA reads TGTGCCAGCAGTTCCACAGGGGTAACTGAAGCTTTCTTT. Amino acid sequence: CASSSTGVTEAFF.

This clonotype was seen many times. The rearrangement joins TRBV6-5 to TRBJ1-1; no reliable D call. This CDR3 is 12 amino acids long. V was shortened by 10 bases and J by 4 bases, with 13 bases between the two germline ends. CDR1 is MNHEY, CDR2 SVGAGI, per germline. In nucleotides, the CDR3 is TGTGCCACCTCGGTTGGGCCCACTGAAGCTTTCTTT. Its protein product is CATSVGPTEAFF.

The V and J genes are TRBV12-3 or TRBV12-4 and TRBJ1-1; the D gene is possibly TRBD1 (6 bases). The V end was cut by 5 bases, the J end by 4 bases, with 14 bases between. The length of the CDR3 is 14 residues. CDR3 sequence: CASSGRQASTEAFF. The CDR3 DNA reads TGTGCCAGCAGTGGCAGACAGGCCAGCACTGAAGCTTTCTTT.

Concerning this clonotype: A much larger clone lies one base from this, so it may be a read error. The J gene is TRBJ2-3, the V gene TRBV20-1; TRBD2 aligns across 7 bases. Trimming took 5 bases from V and 0 from J; bases not matched to a gene: 11. Per the germline V gene, CDR1 is DFQATT and CDR2 is SNEGSKA (reference sequence). The CDR3 is 16 residues long. The CDR3 is CSAPSLAASSTDTQYF. CDR3 coding DNA: TGCAGTGCTCCCTCCCTAGCGGCGTCTAGCACAGATACGCAGTATTTT.

This clonotype appeared many times. The V call is TRBV7-2, the J call TRBJ1-3; no firm D call. The CDR3 is 15 residues long. Germline V gene data show CDR1 as SGHTA and CDR2 as FQGNSA. V dropped 5 bases and J dropped 3 bases, with 14 bases sitting between them. Here the CDR3 DNA reads TGTGCCAGCAGCCCTGGAACAAGTGGTGGAAACACCATATATTTT. Its translation: CASSPGTSGGNTIYF.

This clonotype was observed many times. J is TRBJ1-1 and V is TRBV20-1, with no clear D. The CDR3 covers 14 residues. Deletions cut 0 bases from V and 0 bases from J, with 8 bases between. In germline, CDR1 is DFQATT, CDR2 SNEGSKA (reference sequence). The CDR3 loop is CSARDRGLNTEAFF. The DNA of the CDR3 is TGCAGTGCTAGAGATCGTGGACTGAACACTGAAGCTTTCTTT.

This clonotype appeared many times. The chain uses TRBV12-3 or TRBV12-4 and TRBJ1-5, with D maybe TRBD1 (5 bases). This CDR3 spans 16 amino acids. V was cut by 5 bases and J by 2 bases, with 16 bases left in between. Written as DNA, the CDR3 is TGTGCCAGCAGTCCCGCGGGGGGGAACGGCAATCAGCCCCAGCATTTT. Translated, it gives CASSPAGGNGNQPQHF.

This clonotype has only a few counts. The chain carries TRBV27 and TRBJ1-5, with 9 bases fitting TRBD1. V lost 6 bases and J lost 1; bases outside the gene matches: 4. This CDR3 spans 15 amino acids. Germline CDR1 reads MNHEY; CDR2 reads SMNVEV (reference sequence). CDR3 sequence reads: CASRQGALSNQPQHF. The CDR3 DNA is TGTGCCAGCAGACAGGGGGCCCTCAGCAATCAGCCCCAGCATTTT.

This clonotype came up many times. The rearrangement joins TRBV6-4 to TRBJ2-1; 10 bases line up with TRBD2. Germline V gene sequence: CDR1 MRHNA, CDR2 SNTAGT. V dropped 0 bases and J dropped 7; count of bases not matched to a gene: 3. This CDR3 is 15 amino acids long. CDR3 sequence reads: CASSDSTSGVNEQFF. As DNA, the CDR3 is TGTGCCAGCAGTGACTCCACTAGCGGGGTGAATGAGCAGTTCTTC.

This clonotype has a count of ten or more. The rearrangement joins TRBV10-3 to TRBJ2-1, with no clear D. Per the germline V gene, CDR1 is ENHRY and CDR2 is SYGVKD. V was shortened by 4 bases and J by 3 bases, with 19 bases between the two germline ends. CDR3 size: 17 residues. The CDR3 here is CAISGRSQRGDYNEQFF. In DNA, the CDR3 is TGTGCCATCAGTGGAAGGTCCCAACGAGGCGACTACAATGAGCAGTTCTTC.

The table lists this clonotype with many counts. J is TRBJ2-7 and V is TRBV5-6; possibly TRBD1 for D (6 bases). The V gene lost 5 bases and the J gene lost 5 bases, with 11 bases spanning the gap. The CDR3 spans 12 residues. Germline CDR1 is SGHDT and CDR2 is YYEEEE. The CDR3 nucleotides read TGTGCCAGCAGTCGGGACAAGGACGAGCAGTACTTC. Encoded protein: CASSRDKDEQYF.

This clonotype has a count of ten or more. V usage is TRBV5-1 and J usage is TRBJ2-2; unclear D gene. Germline CDR1 is SGHRS and CDR2 is YFSETQ. The CDR3 sequence is 16 residues long. V was pared by 5 bases and J by 2 bases, with 16 bases between. CDR3 bases: TGCGCCAGCAGACTTGGAGCTACGGCAAACACCGGGGAGCTGTTTTTT. It specifies CASRLGATANTGELFF.

In this sample, this clonotype turned up many times. This chain connects TRBV12-3 or TRBV12-4 to TRBJ2-3; 11 bases map to TRBD2. The CDR3 spans 17 residues. Trimming cost V 1 base and J 4 bases; bases outside gene matches: 7. This CDR3 reads CASSLGLAGGRADTQYF. The CDR3 nucleotides are TGTGCCAGCAGTTTAGGGCTAGCGGGAGGAAGGGCAGATACGCAGTATTTT.

The chain carries TRBV6-5 and TRBJ2-1, with 8 positions matching TRBD2. Germline lookup yields CDR1 MNHEY and CDR2 SVGAGI. CDR3 length equals 15 residues. Trimming at V came to 6 bases and at J to 7 bases, leaving 11 bases not matched to a gene. CDR3 sequence reads: CASRYRTSPSNEQFF. The CDR3, as DNA: TGTGCCAGCAGATACAGGACTAGCCCTTCAAATGAGCAGTTCTTC.

With respect to this clonotype: Germline and junction disagree at one end, which may indicate a read error. V and J are TRBV3-1 and TRBJ2-3; 9 bases fit TRBD2. Per germline, CDR1 LGHDT and CDR2 YNNKEL (reference sequence). This CDR3 is 19 amino acids long. CDR3 loop: CTSSSLYLSGGRSTDTQYF. The CDR3 DNA reads TGTACCAGCAGTTCACTCTACTTGAGCGGGGGGCGAAGCACAGATACGCAGTATTTT.

This clonotype was seen ten or more times. The chain has TRBV24-1 and TRBJ2-5; D possibly uses TRBD1 or TRBD2 (5 bases each). The V and J ends lost 4 bases and 6 bases respectively, with 17 bases between them. This CDR3 is built from 15 residues. Per the germline V gene, CDR1 is KGHDR and CDR2 is SFDVKD. CDR3 DNA: TGTGCCACCAGTGACTACGGGGCCCGGTGGAAGACCCAGTACTTC. Amino acids: CATSDYGARWKTQYF.

This clonotype was detected ten times or more. The rearrangement uses TRBV28 and TRBJ2-7; D gene uncertain. The germline V and J ends were trimmed by 7 bases and 9 bases, with 16 bases remaining between them. Looked up from germline, CDR1 is MDHEN and CDR2 is SYDVKM. The CDR3 consists of 12 residues. The CDR3 DNA sequence: TGTGCCAGCACTCCTACAGATTTCGGGCAGTACTTC. As protein: CASTPTDFGQYF. Full variable domain (rest looked up from reference TRBV28 and TRBJ2-7): DVKVTQSSRYLVKRTGEKVFLECVQDMDHENMFWYRQDPGLGLRLIYFSYDVKMKEKGDIPEGYSVSREKKERFSLILESASTNQTSMYLCASTPTDFGQYFGPGTRLTVT.

This clonotype has a handful of counts. DNA for the CDR3: TGTGCCAGCAGCTTAAGTTCGGTGGACAGGGAGGGGGGAGCAACTAATGAAAAACTGTTTTTT. Protein: CASSLSSVDREGGATNEKLFF. V is TRBV7-3 and J is TRBJ1-4; 8 bases fit TRBD1. V lost 1 base to trimming and J lost 0 bases; unmatched junction nucleotides: 16. CDR3 length: 21 amino acids. In germline, CDR1 is SGHTA, CDR2 FQGTGA.

This clonotype was picked up a small number of times. V usage is TRBV20-1 and J usage is TRBJ1-1; 10 bases fit TRBD1. CDR3 length equals 14 residues. Unmatched junction bases numbered 4, after V lost 6 bases and J lost 0 bases. CDR1 and CDR2 from the germline V gene are DFQATT and SNEGSKA (reference sequence). CDR3 in DNA: TGCAGTGCCGAGGACAGGGGGATGAACACTGAAGCTTTCTTT. Residues: CSAEDRGMNTEAFF.

The chain has TRBV18 and TRBJ2-1, with TRBD2 as a possible D gene (5 bases). Trimming cost V 3 bases and J 2 bases, with 8 bases left between them. The germline CDR1 and CDR2 sequences are KGHSH and LQKENI. The CDR3 covers 14 residues. The CDR3 here is CASSPLGAYNEQFF. The CDR3 DNA sequence: TGTGCCAGCTCACCCCTCGGGGCCTACAATGAGCAGTTCTTC.

This clonotype was counted many times. The chain has TRBV12-3 or TRBV12-4 and TRBJ1-2; D possibly corresponds to TRBD1 (5 bases). Trimming stripped 6 bases from V and 6 bases from J, with 20 bases between. CDR3 length: 15 amino acids. CDR3 DNA: TGTGCCAGCAGCACGGCCTCCCCAACGGGGCATGGCTACACCTTC. As protein: CASSTASPTGHGYTF.

Details on this clonotype: A much larger clone is a single base away; this may be a read error. The chain has TRBV2 and TRBJ2-1; D not resolved. The CDR3 extends over 13 amino acids. V dropped 8 bases and J dropped 12 bases, with 20 bases sitting between them. Germline V lookup: CDR1 SNHLY, CDR2 FYNNEI. The CDR3 reads CASSGPQVAVQFF. CDR3 bases: TGTGCCAGCTCAGGCCCCCAAGTAGCAGTGCAGTTCTTC.

This clonotype was counted ten times or more. The chain employs TRBV5-1 and TRBJ2-1; maybe TRBD2 (5 bases). With 7 bases removed from V and 5 bases from J, the gap between germline ends came to 10 bases. The CDR3 sequence is 12 residues long. The V gene's germline CDR1 is SGHRS and CDR2 YFSETQ. CDR3 DNA: TGCGCCAGCGGGAGCAGGAACAATGAGCAGTTCTTC. Amino acid sequence: CASGSRNNEQFF.

This clonotype occurred many times. The V call is TRBV9, the J call TRBJ2-3; D possibly matches TRBD1 or TRBD2 (5 bases each). Between the trimmed V and J ends, which lost 3 bases and 2 bases, there was a span of 13 bases. Germline V gene sequence: CDR1 SGDLS, CDR2 YYNGEE. The CDR3 spans 15 residues. The CDR3 region has the DNA TGTGCCAGCAGCGAGGGACCTAGGGACACAGATACGCAGTATTTT. Amino acids: CASSEGPRDTDTQYF.

This clonotype was counted at least ten times. This CDR3 reads CASSLVSKGTEAFF. CDR3 nucleotides: TGTGCCAGCAGCTTAGTGAGTAAGGGTACTGAAGCTTTCTTT. The chain combines TRBV7-2 with TRBJ1-1; D gene unclear. The V end was cut by 1 base, the J end by 5 bases, with 11 bases between. The CDR3 extends over 14 amino acids. Germline V gives CDR1 SGHTA, CDR2 FQGNSA.